These 22 T cell receptor beta chains originate from one sample sequenced in a study of shared clonotypes between healthy human individuals. Clones were sequenced by immunoSEQ multiplex PCR, and TCRdb holds only the in-frame ones, with some missing. The data contain fewer than 1.8 million clones, 98% of them singletons. Source material: naive CD4+ T cells sorted from blood. The subset here: CD45RA+ positively selected. These receptors all come from a man aged 30-40 years in good health.

This clone was observed once. V usage is TRBV18 and J usage is TRBJ1-4; TRBD1 matches at 12 bases. From germline, CDR1 is KGHSH and CDR2 LQKENI. The CDR3 runs to 15 residues. V lost 2 bases to trimming and J lost 12 bases; unmatched junction nucleotides: 7. CDR3 DNA sequence: TGTGCCAGCTCACCATCGGGACAGGGGGCGTCACAACTGTTTTTT. Its translation: CASSPSGQGASQLFF.

The chain links TRBV7-2 to TRBJ2-7, with D perhaps matching TRBD1 (6 bases). The CDR3 totals 13 residues. Per germline, CDR1 SGHTA and CDR2 FQGNSA. V was cut by 1 base and J by 4 bases, with 8 bases left in between. The CDR3 sequence: CASSLEQGYEQYF. CDR3 coding DNA: TGTGCCAGCAGCTTAGAACAGGGTTACGAGCAGTACTTC.

This clone was seen a single time. V is TRBV6-5 and J is TRBJ2-1; 7 bases line up with TRBD1. The germline V gene encodes CDR1 MNHEY and CDR2 SVGAGI. CDR3 size: 14 residues. With V trimmed by 5 bases and J by 0 bases, 1 base remained unmatched. CDR3 amino acids: CASSRDSSYNEQFF. The CDR3 DNA sequence: TGTGCCAGCAGTCGGGACAGCTCCTACAATGAGCAGTTCTTC.

Regarding this clone: At the DNA level, this CDR3 is encoded by other sequences in the same sample as well. The chain employs TRBV5-1 and TRBJ2-3, with D possibly being TRBD2 (5 bases). The CDR3 length is 14 residues. V was pared by 0 bases and J by 3 bases, with 8 bases between. Per germline, CDR1 SGHRS and CDR2 YFSETQ. The CDR3 nucleotides are TGCGCCAGCAGCTTGGGGAGGATAACAGATACGCAGTATTTT. Protein product: CASSLGRITDTQYF.

The rearrangement joins TRBV7-9 to TRBJ2-3; TRBD1 matches 9 bases. Per the germline V gene, CDR1 is SEHNR and CDR2 is FQNEAQ (reference sequence). V dropped 5 bases and J dropped 3; count of bases not matched to a gene: 6. This CDR3 is 15 amino acids long. The CDR3 sequence is CASSQTGGKTDTQYF. The CDR3 region has the DNA TGTGCCAGCAGCCAGACAGGGGGGAAGACAGATACGCAGTATTTT.

This chain uses TRBV5-6 with TRBJ2-7; 8 bases are a match to TRBD1. Germline-derived CDR1 and CDR2 are SGHDT and YYEEEE. Trimming at V came to 10 bases and at J to 3 bases, leaving 12 bases not matched to a gene. This CDR3 contains 14 residues. The CDR3 reads CAPRPGQVFYEQYF. CDR3 in DNA: TGTGCCCCCCGCCCGGGACAGGTCTTCTACGAGCAGTACTTC. Together with reference TRBV5-6 and TRBJ2-7, the CDR3 gives the full variable domain: DAGVTQSPTHLIKTRGQQVTLRCSPKSGHDTVSWYQQALGQGPQFIFQYYEEEERQRGNFPDRFSGHQFPNYSSELNVNALLLGDSALYLCAPRPGQVFYEQYFGPGTRLTVT.

With regard to this clone: This CDR3 is also generated by other DNA sequences in the sample. This chain links TRBV28 with TRBJ2-1; TRBD2 matches 10 bases. The CDR3 contains 14 residues. Germline trimming cut 6 bases from V and 4 bases from J; bases unmatched to any gene: 3. CDR1 MDHEN and CDR2 SYDVKM come from the germline V gene. The CDR3 is CASSRTSGYNEQFF. The CDR3 bases are TGTGCCAGCAGCAGGACTAGCGGTTACAATGAGCAGTTCTTC. The entire variable domain, with the rest obtained from reference TRBV28 and TRBJ2-1, is as follows: DVKVTQSSRYLVKRTGEKVFLECVQDMDHENMFWYRQDPGLGLRLIYFSYDVKMKEKGDIPEGYSVSREKKERFSLILESASTNQTSMYLCASSRTSGYNEQFFGPGTRLTVL.

This chain connects TRBV19 to TRBJ1-5; D unresolved. The length of the CDR3 is 16 residues. Germline V lookup: CDR1 LNHDA, CDR2 SQIVND (reference sequence). V lost 1 base, J lost 0 bases, and 10 bases lay in between. DNA for the CDR3: TGTGCCAGTAGTATAGTCTCGGGGTATAGCAATCAGCCCCAGCATTTT. It codes for CASSIVSGYSNQPQHF.

This chain uses TRBV11-3 with TRBJ2-3; perhaps TRBD2 as D (5 bases). Germline lookup yields CDR1 SGHNT and CDR2 YENEEA. The CDR3 totals 15 residues. Trimming removed 4 bases at V and 0 bases at J, with 11 bases between. The CDR3, as DNA: TGTGCCAGCAGCTCCAGCGGATCTAGCACAGATACGCAGTATTTT. Residues: CASSSSGSSTDTQYF.

This rearrangement joins TRBV18 to TRBJ1-1; 7 positions agree with TRBD1. The CDR3 has 12 amino acids. Germline trimming cut 6 bases from V and 5 bases from J; bases unmatched to any gene: 3. Germline V lookup: CDR1 KGHSH, CDR2 LQKENI. The CDR3 protein is CASSTGATEAFF. The CDR3 DNA sequence: TGTGCCAGCTCTACAGGGGCGACTGAAGCTTTCTTT.

The J gene is TRBJ2-1, the V gene TRBV13; the D gene is possibly TRBD2 (5 bases). V was cut by 5 bases and J by 6 bases, with 11 bases left in between. Germline V gene data show CDR1 as PRHDT and CDR2 as FYEKMQ (reference sequence). This CDR3 is 13 amino acids long. CDR3 protein: CASSRRTGNEQFF. The CDR3 region has the DNA TGTGCCAGCAGCCGCCGGACTGGCAATGAGCAGTTCTTC.

The V gene is TRBV10-3, the J gene TRBJ2-1; D is perhaps TRBD2 (6 bases). Trimming removed 2 bases from V and 0 bases from J, with 11 bases in between. Germline assignment: CDR1 ENHRY and CDR2 SYGVKD. This CDR3 contains 16 residues. This CDR3 is CAISEGAGSSYNEQFF. CDR3 bases: TGTGCCATCAGTGAGGGAGCGGGCTCCTCCTACAATGAGCAGTTCTTC.

The V gene is TRBV4-3, the J gene TRBJ1-5, with D possibly matching TRBD1 (5 bases). The V gene lost 4 bases and the J gene lost 3 bases, with 16 bases spanning the gap. The germline V gene has CDR1 LGHNA and CDR2 YSLEER. CDR3 size: 16 residues. The CDR3 nucleotides are TGCGCCAGCAGCCCGCAACTACGGGGGACCAATCAGCCCCAGCATTTT. Translation: CASSPQLRGTNQPQHF.

The V and J genes are TRBV9 and TRBJ2-1, with 10 positions matching TRBD2. Germline V gives CDR1 SGDLS, CDR2 YYNGEE. This CDR3 has 14 residues. Trimming removed 4 bases from V and 6 bases from J; junction bases left unmatched: 4. CDR3 loop: CASSIAGGSNEQFF. The CDR3, as DNA: TGTGCCAGCAGCATAGCGGGAGGAAGCAATGAGCAGTTCTTC.

The chain recombines TRBV6-5 with TRBJ1-1; D is perhaps TRBD1 (5 bases). Germline CDR1 MNHEY, CDR2 SVGAGI. V was shortened by 8 bases and J by 5 bases, with 18 bases between the two germline ends. The CDR3 loop spans 14 amino acids. The CDR3 spells CASVGEGRVTEAFF. The DNA of the CDR3 is TGTGCCAGCGTTGGGGAGGGGCGTGTGACTGAAGCTTTCTTT.

The CDR3 coding sequence is TGCGCCAGCAGTGAGACTAGCGGGTGGGGGTACGAGCAGTACTTC. The encoded protein is CASSETSGWGYEQYF. The J gene is TRBJ2-7, the V gene TRBV10-1; 9 bases map to TRBD2. Germline CDR1 is WNHNN and CDR2 is SYGVQD (reference sequence). J lost 4 bases, V lost 2 bases, and 6 bases had no gene match. This CDR3 is built from 15 residues.

This chain connects TRBV11-2 to TRBJ2-7; D may be TRBD1 (6 bases). Germline CDR1 and CDR2: SGHAT and FQNNGV. V dropped 4 bases and J dropped 7 bases, with 17 bases sitting between them. The CDR3 loop spans 14 amino acids. For the CDR3, the DNA is TGTGCCAGCAGCTCTGGGGCAGGGGAGCTGGAGCAGTACTTC. It is translated as CASSSGAGELEQYF.

The J gene is TRBJ2-7, the V gene TRBV10-1, with D maybe TRBD1 (6 bases). Germline V CDR1 and CDR2: WNHNN, SYGVQD (reference sequence). V was pared by 2 bases and J by 2 bases, with 13 bases between. This CDR3 has 15 amino acids. The CDR3 DNA reads as TGCGCCAGCAGTGAGCTGGGGGCGCTCCCCTACGAGCAGTACTTC. Translation gives CASSELGALPYEQYF.

This clone has a single count. This chain connects TRBV28 to TRBJ2-7; 8 positions agree with TRBD2. After removal of 3 bases from V and 6 bases from J, the junction contained 4 bases not matched to a gene. This CDR3 comprises 13 residues. Per the germline V gene, CDR1 is MDHEN and CDR2 is SYDVKM. The CDR3 loop reads CASSFRGRSEQYF. Here the CDR3 DNA reads TGTGCCAGCAGTTTCCGCGGGAGGAGCGAGCAGTACTTC.

The rearrangement links TRBV4-1 to TRBJ2-1; 8 bases map to TRBD2. V lost 0 bases and J lost 4; bases outside the gene matches: 5. The CDR3 consists of 16 residues. Looked up from germline, CDR1 is MGHRA and CDR2 is YSYEKL. Here the CDR3 reads CASSQDEVAGYNEQFF. CDR3 DNA: TGCGCCAGCAGCCAAGATGAGGTAGCGGGGTACAATGAGCAGTTCTTC.

The J gene is TRBJ2-2, the V gene TRBV5-1, with D perhaps TRBD1 (6 bases). V lost 6 bases to trimming and J lost 0 bases, with 15 bases between them. In germline, CDR1 is SGHRS, CDR2 YFSETQ. The CDR3 has 16 residues. The CDR3 region is CASTPGHGANTGELFF. The CDR3 nucleotides read TGCGCCAGCACCCCGGGACACGGAGCGAACACCGGGGAGCTGTTTTTT.

The gene calls are TRBV5-4 and TRBJ2-5; 7 bases are shared with TRBD1. V shed 3 bases and J 4 bases; nucleotides not matched to a gene: 6. This CDR3 region has 14 residues. CDR1 SGHNT and CDR2 YYREEE come from the germline V gene (reference sequence). For the CDR3, the DNA is TGTGCCAGCAGCTCCCGACAGGGCGGAGAGACCCAGTACTTC. The encoded protein is CASSSRQGGETQYF.